A single sample gave rise to the 14 T cell receptor beta chains below, sequenced in a study of CD8 T cells in ankylosing spondylitis. TCRdb redid the calling of the 5' RACE reads with MiXCR, one entry per CDR3 protein. The sample records 500,000 to 550,000 distinct CDR3 sequences, 10% to 15% being singletons. Antigen specificity for these receptors is unknown. Study outcomes and limitations: A TCR beta motif of several highly homologous variants seemed to mark ankylosing spondylitis blood.

The sample consisted of blood, either unsorted or a sorted T cell fraction (not recorded which). Receptors were obtained from a male donor with ankylosing spondylitis.

In this sample, this clonotype turned up a few times. The J gene is TRBJ2-2, the V gene TRBV7-8; a weak D match, TRBD2 (6 bases). Between the trimmed V and J ends, which lost 5 bases and 6 bases, there was a span of 10 bases. This CDR3 is 13 amino acids long. CDR1 is SGHVS, CDR2 FQNEAQ, per germline. The CDR3 here is CASSKWEAGELFF. CDR3 in DNA: TGTGCCAGCAGCAAATGGGAGGCCGGGGAGCTGTTTTTT.

V usage is TRBV25-1 and J usage is TRBJ2-1; D is undetermined. Per the germline V gene, CDR1 is MGHDK and CDR2 is SYGVNS. This CDR3 spans 11 amino acids. With 9 bases removed from V and 5 bases from J, the gap between germline ends came to 8 bases. CDR3 bases: TGTGCCAGTAAGTGGGACAATGAGCAGTTCTTC. Its translation is CASKWDNEQFF. The whole variable domain, remainder taken from reference TRBV25-1 and TRBJ2-1, is EADIYQTPRYLVIGTGKKITLECSQTMGHDKMYWYQQDPGMELHLIHYSYGVNSTEKGDLSSESTVSRIRTEHFPLTLESARPSHTSQYLCASKWDNEQFFGPGTRLTVL.

This clonotype was seen a few times. The chain recombines TRBV4-1 with TRBJ2-6; D may match TRBD1 or TRBD2 (5 bases each). Trimming took off 0 bases at V and 1 base at J, with 16 bases between the two ends. The CDR3 has 19 amino acids. Germline lookup yields CDR1 MGHRA and CDR2 YSYEKL. CDR3 nucleotide sequence: TGCGCCAGCAGCCAAGATCTAGGCAGGGAGAGGTCTGGGGCCAACGTCCTGACTTTC. Translating it yields CASSQDLGRERSGANVLTF.

This clonotype was recorded a few times. The V and J genes are TRBV2 and TRBJ1-2, with D uncertain. Deletions cut 1 base from V and 7 bases from J, with 19 bases between. Germline V gene data show CDR1 as SNHLY and CDR2 as FYNNEI. The CDR3 runs 16 residues. The CDR3 here is CASSEGPEKASRGYTF. CDR3 nucleotides: TGTGCCAGCAGTGAAGGCCCCGAGAAGGCTAGCCGTGGCTACACCTTC. The entire variable domain, with the rest obtained from reference TRBV2 and TRBJ1-2, is as follows: EPEVTQTPSHQVTQMGQEVILRCVPISNHLYFYWYRQILGQKVEFLVSFYNNEISEKSEIFDDQFSVERPDGSNFTLKIRSTKLEDSAMYFCASSEGPEKASRGYTFGSGTRLTVV.

This clonotype was seen more than once but under ten times. The chain links TRBV24-1 to TRBJ2-5; D unresolved. Trimming took off 3 bases at V and 5 bases at J, with 12 bases between the two ends. The CDR3 contains 14 residues. Germline V gene sequence: CDR1 KGHDR, CDR2 SFDVKD. The CDR3 loop is CATSDLYGDETQYF. In DNA form, the CDR3 reads TGTGCCACCAGTGATCTTTATGGTGATGAGACCCAGTACTTC.

The genes are TRBV2 and TRBJ2-2; 9 bases match TRBD1. This CDR3 is built from 16 residues. Germline lookup yields CDR1 SNHLY and CDR2 FYNNEI. V lost 5 bases to trimming and J lost 3 bases; unmatched junction nucleotides: 7. The CDR3 sequence: CASSILTGGYTGELFF. In DNA form, the CDR3 reads TGTGCCAGCAGTATATTAACAGGGGGCTACACCGGGGAGCTGTTTTTT.

This clonotype was found a few times. V and J are TRBV7-9 and TRBJ1-4; 7 bases match TRBD1. The V gene's germline CDR1 is SEHNR and CDR2 FQNEAQ (reference sequence). V shed 5 bases, J shed 4 bases, and the junction held 4 bases outside the gene matches. The CDR3 is 14 amino acids. CDR3 nucleotide sequence: TGTGCCAGCAGCACCGGACAGGATAATGAAAAACTGTTTTTT. Protein sequence: CASSTGQDNEKLFF.

The chain recombines TRBV7-8 with TRBJ1-4; D uncertain. The CDR3 spans 16 residues. V lost 5 bases to trimming and J lost 7 bases, with 20 bases between them. Germline V CDR1 and CDR2: SGHVS, FQNEAQ. The CDR3 DNA reads TGTGCCAGCAGCCTCAGCGGGATCGCCAGCATTGAAAAACTGTTTTTT. Translating gives CASSLSGIASIEKLFF.

The chain recombines TRBV7-9 with TRBJ2-7; possible D gene TRBD1, 5 bases. Trimming removed 4 bases at V and 3 bases at J, with 13 bases between. In germline, CDR1 is SEHNR, CDR2 FQNEAQ (reference sequence). CDR3 length: 14 amino acids. The CDR3 reads CASSSPAGNYEQYV. The CDR3 DNA follows: TGTGCCAGCAGCTCCCCTGCAGGGAACTACGAGCAGTACGTC.

The chain couples TRBV5-1 to TRBJ2-7; 7 nucleotides align to TRBD1. Trimming removed 4 bases from V and 1 base from J; junction bases left unmatched: 5. Germline V CDR1 and CDR2: SGHRS, YFSETQ. CDR3 length equals 14 residues. In nucleotides, the CDR3 is TGCGCCAGCAGCCCACAGGGACAGTCCTACGAGCAGTACTTC. As protein: CASSPQGQSYEQYF.

This clonotype was seen only a few times. The CDR3 protein is CSAHQRGTTWEERPLHF. The CDR3 DNA reads TGCAGTGCTCACCAACGAGGGACCACATGGGAGGAAAGGCCCCTCCACTTT. The V gene is TRBV20-1, the J gene TRBJ1-6; D possibly corresponds to TRBD1 (5 bases). V was clipped by 5 bases and J by 13 bases, with 30 bases between them. Germline V CDR1 and CDR2: DFQATT, SNEGSKA (reference sequence). The CDR3 covers 17 residues.

The V gene is TRBV4-1, the J gene TRBJ1-5; no reliable D call. The germline V and J ends were trimmed by 0 bases and 6 bases, with 15 bases remaining between them. Germline V gene sequence: CDR1 MGHRA, CDR2 YSYEKL. The CDR3 consists of 16 residues. The CDR3 spells CASSQDSGSGRQPQHF. As DNA, the CDR3 is TGCGCCAGCAGCCAAGATTCCGGGTCTGGACGTCAGCCCCAGCATTTT.

This clonotype was recorded a few times. The V gene is TRBV29-1, the J gene TRBJ2-1; 9 nucleotides line up with TRBD2. The CDR3 runs 13 residues. V dropped 6 bases and J dropped 8; count of bases not matched to a gene: 8. Germline lookup yields CDR1 SQVTM and CDR2 ANQGSEA. The CDR3 is CSVERGGRDEQFF. In nucleotides, the CDR3 is TGCAGCGTGGAGCGTGGCGGGAGGGATGAGCAGTTCTTC.

This clonotype has more than one count but fewer than ten. The chain carries TRBV5-1 and TRBJ1-2; D is undetermined. This CDR3 has 15 residues. Trimming left V 4 bases short and J 6 bases short, with 19 bases between. Per the germline V gene, CDR1 is SGHRS and CDR2 is YFSETQ. Here the CDR3 reads CASSPTRGTIDGYTF. CDR3 DNA: TGCGCCAGCAGCCCCACCCGGGGTACAATCGATGGCTACACCTTC.